One sample yielded the 5 T cell receptor beta chains listed below, sequenced in a study of blood T cell repertoires in COVID-19. Sequencing was performed with immunoSEQ multiplex PCR; in TCRdb, only in-frame clones are kept and a portion is missing. Of more than 80,000 clones in the sample, 86% were seen once. Specimen: peripheral blood. These receptors were obtained from a man older than 75 with acute or convalescent COVID-19.

This rearrangement joins TRBV11-2 to TRBJ2-7, with a tentative D call TRBD1 (6 bases). Between the trimmed V and J ends, which lost 5 bases and 6 bases, there was a span of 14 bases. CDR1 and CDR2 (germline): SGHAT, FQNNGV. The length of the CDR3 is 13 residues. The CDR3 here is CASSKNRVGEQYF. The CDR3 region has the DNA TGTGCCAGCAGCAAAAACAGGGTAGGCGAGCAGTACTTC.

V and J are TRBV6-5 and TRBJ1-1; tentatively, D is TRBD1 (5 bases). V gave up 8 bases and J gave up 1 base, with 8 bases separating them. CDR1 is MNHEY, CDR2 SVGAGI, per germline. The CDR3 length is 12 residues. The chain's CDR3 is CASQGGNTEAFF. The CDR3 region has the DNA TGTGCCAGCCAGGGTGGGAACACTGAAGCTTTCTTT.

The chain combines TRBV19 with TRBJ2-1; tentative D call: TRBD1 (7 bases). CDR3 length: 14 residues. Germline lookup yields CDR1 LNHDA and CDR2 SQIVND (reference sequence). V dropped 2 bases and J dropped 9 bases, with 14 bases sitting between them. The CDR3 DNA is TGTGCCAGTAGTATAAACAGGGGAGGTGGTGAGCAGTTCTTC. Its translation: CASSINRGGGEQFF.

The V call is TRBV9, the J call TRBJ1-6; tentatively, D is TRBD1 (6 bases). V was clipped by 7 bases and J by 0 bases, with 14 bases between them. This CDR3 has 16 residues. CDR1 is SGDLS and CDR2 is YYNGEE in the germline V gene. The CDR3 bases are TGTGCCAGCGGGGGGGCGAGGAGCTCCTATAATTCACCCCTCCACTTT. It is translated as CASGGARSSYNSPLHF.

The rearrangement joins TRBV30 to TRBJ1-1; D ambiguous. Germline V CDR1 and CDR2: GTSNPN, SVGIG (reference sequence). CDR3 length: 13 amino acids. The V and J ends lost 1 base and 0 bases respectively, with 6 bases between them. The CDR3 is CAWSAQVNTEAFF. The CDR3 DNA is TGTGCCTGGAGTGCCCAGGTGAACACTGAAGCTTTCTTT.